Listed below are T cell receptor beta chains from one sample, sequenced in a study of blood T cell repertoires in COVID-19. Libraries were prepared by immunoSEQ multiplex PCR; TCRdb keeps only in-frame clonotypes and omits some of them. The table lists 200,000 to 250,000 clones, around nine tenths of them singletons. Input material: PBMCs or T cells enriched from blood (not recorded which). The receptors here all came from a woman aged 25 to 39 who had been exposed to COVID-19. Both conserved end residues are part of each CDR3. D genes are given only for firm matches. Size tells how often a clone was seen (once, few, many) or the class of an expanded clone, and some rows leave it out.

>TRBV12-3/TRBV12-4|TRBJ1-6|NA|NA
TGTGCCAGCAGTTCCGCGCAGGGAACACCCCTCCACTTT
CASSSAQGTPLHF
>TRBV5-1|TRBJ2-7|NA|NA
TGCGCCAGCCGGATTTCGGAGGGATACTACGAGCAGTACTTC
CASRISEGYYEQYF
>TRBV6-5|TRBJ1-3|NA|TRBD1
TGTGCCAGCAGTTACCGGACAGGGGGCTCTGGAAACACCATATATTTT
CASSYRTGGSGNTIYF
>TRBV21-1|TRBJ2-1|once|NA
TGTGCCAGCAGCAAAGGGACTAGCGGGAAGAACAATGAGCAGTTCTTC
CASSKGTSGKNNEQFF
>TRBV5-1|TRBJ1-4|NA|TRBD1
TGCGCCAGCAGCTTTACGGACAGGGTTAATGAAAAACTGTTTTTT
CASSFTDRVNEKLFF
>TRBV19|TRBJ2-1|NA|TRBD2
TGTGCCAGTAGGCAATCGGGACTAGCGGTGAATGAGCAGTTCTTC
CASRQSGLAVNEQFF
>TRBV28|TRBJ2-3|NA|NA
TGTGCCAGCAGTCCCGAGGGGGTATCCACTAGCACAGATACGCAGTATTTT
CASSPEGVSTSTDTQYF
>TRBV7-7|TRBJ2-7|NA|TRBD2
TGTGCTAGCAGCCCATTAATAGCGGGAGACACCTACGAGCAGTACTTC
CASSPLIAGDTYEQYF
>TRBV21-1|TRBJ1-5|NA|NA
TGTGCCAGCACCCCAGCTACCGGGACGGGAGGCAATCAGCCCCAGCATTTT
CASTPATGTGGNQPQHF
>TRBV6-5|TRBJ1-5|NA|TRBD1
TGTGCCAGCAGTTACAAGACAGGGGCTTGGCCCCAGCATTTT
CASSYKTGAWPQHF
>TRBV6-5|TRBJ2-7|NA|TRBD1
TGTGCCAGCAGTTCAACCGGGACAGCGTACGAGCAGTACTTC
CASSSTGTAYEQYF
>TRBV5-5|TRBJ1-3|NA|NA
TGTGCCAGCAGCAAAACAGGCCTCTCCGGAAACACCATATATTTT
CASSKTGLSGNTIYF
>TRBV3-1/TRBV3-2|TRBJ1-4|NA|NA
TGTGCCAGCAGCCAAGACCCACCGGGATCAACTAATGAAAAACTGTTTTTT
CASSQDPPGSTNEKLFF
>TRBV18|TRBJ1-1|NA|NA
TGTGCCAGCTCACCAGGACTTAACACTGAAGCTTTCTTT
CASSPGLNTEAFF
>TRBV27|TRBJ1-2|NA|TRBD1
TGTGCCAGCGCCCGGGAAACAGGGGGGAAGCCTCACTATGGCTACACCTTC
CASARETGGKPHYGYTF
>TRBV11-2|TRBJ1-2|NA|NA
TGTGCCAGCAGCCCAACAGCAGGTTATGGCTACACCTTC
CASSPTAGYGYTF
>TRBV19|TRBJ2-2|NA|NA
TGTGCCAGTAGTCCATCCTGGGGCCTGAACACCGGGGAGCTGTTTTTT
CASSPSWGLNTGELFF
>TRBV18|TRBJ2-5|NA|TRBD1
TGTGCCAGCTCACCGCCGGGACAGGGGCAACAAGAGACCCAGTACTTC
CASSPPGQGQQETQYF
>TRBV12-3/TRBV12-4|TRBJ1-2|NA|NA
TGTGCCAGCAGTTTGTCGGCGCGAGGTGGCTACACCTTC
CASSLSARGGYTF
>TRBV2|TRBJ2-3|NA|NA
TGTGCCAGCAGGGCACAGTTACCTAGCACAGATACGCAGTATTTT
CASRAQLPSTDTQYF
>TRBV13|TRBJ2-3|NA|TRBD2
TGTGCCAGCAGCCTTACCTTTAGCGGGAGCACAGATACGCAGTATTTT
CASSLTFSGSTDTQYF
>TRBV24-1|TRBJ2-1|NA|TRBD2
TGTGCCACCAGACCGGGACTAGCGGTTTACAATGAGCAGTTCTTC
CATRPGLAVYNEQFF
>TRBV20-1|TRBJ1-4|NA|NA
TGCAGTGCTAGTTGGGCGGGACGCCCCGCGTTGGGCCTGTTTTTT
CSASWAGRPALGLFF
>TRBV11-2|TRBJ2-1|once|TRBD2
TGTGCCAGCTCGCCGACTAGCGGGAGAAATAGGTTAGGTGAGCAGTTCTTC
CASSPTSGRNRLGEQFF
>TRBV9|TRBJ2-3|NA|NA
TGTGCCAGCAGCCCCGGGGAGGCGGATACGCAGTATTTT
CASSPGEADTQYF
>TRBV9|TRBJ2-3|NA|TRBD2
TGTGCCAGCAGCGCCTATTCTAGCGGGAGAGGTGGAGATACGCAGTATTTT
CASSAYSSGRGGDTQYF
>TRBV6-5|TRBJ2-7|NA|TRBD2
TGTGCCAGCAGTCTTAGCGGGAACTCCTACGAGCAGTACTTC
CASSLSGNSYEQYF
>TRBV5-6|TRBJ2-5|NA|NA
TGTGCCAGCCAAGACAGGAACCAAGAGACCCAGTACTTC
CASQDRNQETQYF
>TRBV5-6|TRBJ2-7|NA|NA
TGTGCCAGCAGCTTGTTAGGGAGGAAAACTTACGAGCAGTACTTC
CASSLLGRKTYEQYF
>TRBV7-9|TRBJ1-6|few|NA
TGTGCCAGCAGCCCCAAGGGGGTGAATTCACCCCTCCACTTT
CASSPKGVNSPLHF
>TRBV27|TRBJ2-1|NA|TRBD2
TGTGCCAGCAGGAGGACGCTAGCGGCCGAGTGGAATGAGCAGTTCTTC
CASRRTLAAEWNEQFF
>TRBV11-2|TRBJ2-1|NA|TRBD1
TGTGCCAGCAGCGTCCCAGGGGGCGGGCAGTTCTTC
CASSVPGGGQFF
>TRBV5-6|TRBJ2-7|NA|NA
TGTGCCAGCAGCTTAGTCCGAGCATCCTACGAGCAGTACTTC
CASSLVRASYEQYF
>TRBV3-1/TRBV3-2|TRBJ2-1|once|TRBD2
TGTGCCAGCAGCCTTACCCTTAGCGGGAGGGCCAACAATGAGCAGTTCTTC
CASSLTLSGRANNEQFF
>TRBV5-6|TRBJ2-7|NA|NA
TGTGCCAGCAGCCCGATACACTCCTACGAGCAGTACTTC
CASSPIHSYEQYF